The rows below give T cell receptor beta chains drawn from one sample of a study of T cells in Graves' hyperthyroidism and ophthalmopathy. TCRdb re-derived calls from the multiplex PCR reads in MiXCR, one entry per CDR3 protein. The table lists some 180,000 distinct CDR3 sequences, around 17% of them singletons. The sequenced material came from blood. The receptors derive from a woman in her 50s with Graves' hyperthyroidism. Each CDR3 is given with its conserved first and last residue. A D gene is named only where the DNA matches it firmly. A clone size is listed for some rows: how often the clone was seen (once, few, many), or a class if it is expanded.

>TRBJ2-7|many|15|TRBV3-1|NA
CASSHGQGLPYEQYF
TGTGCCAGCAGCCATGGACAGGGACTACCCTACGAGCAGTACTTC
>TRBJ2-1|many|15|TRBV7-3|TRBD2
CASSPGLAGGNEQFF
TGTGCCAGCAGCCCAGGACTAGCGGGAGGCAATGAGCAGTTCTTC
>TRBJ2-1|many|13|TRBV11-3|NA
CASSPTPYNEQFF
TGTGCCAGCAGCCCGACACCGTACAATGAGCAGTTCTTC
>TRBJ1-5|few|14|TRBV7-9|TRBD1
CASTAGTGNQPQHF
TGTGCCAGCACCGCCGGGACAGGGAATCAGCCCCAGCATTTT
>TRBJ2-1|many|13|TRBV27|TRBD1
CASGTGGMDEQFF
TGTGCCAGCGGGACAGGGGGAATGGATGAGCAGTTCTTC
>TRBJ2-7|many|14|TRBV20-1|NA
CSAQRGRRGYEQYF
TGCAGTGCTCAGAGGGGACGTCGTGGCTACGAGCAGTACTTC
>TRBJ2-7|many|14|TRBV20-1|NA
CSANYGETPYEQYF
TGCAGTGCAAACTACGGGGAGACGCCTTACGAGCAGTACTTC
>TRBJ1-5|NA|14|TRBV19|NA
CASNPGVGNQPQHF
TGTGCCAGTAATCCGGGGGTGGGCAATCAGCCCCAGCATTTT
>TRBJ2-3|many|15|TRBV5-1|NA
CASSLEGWHTDTQYF
TGCGCCAGCAGCTTGGAAGGTTGGCACACAGATACGCAGTATTTT
>TRBJ2-5|few|12|TRBV30|NA
CAWKGVRETQYF
TGTGCCTGGAAGGGGGTCCGGGAGACCCAGTACTTC
>TRBJ2-7|many|10|TRBV6-1|NA
CASSARGQYF
TGTGCCAGCAGTGCCAGGGGGCAGTACTTC
>TRBJ1-6|many|15|TRBV27|NA
CASSPRTLGNSPLHF
TGTGCCAGCAGTCCGCGGACTCTAGGCAATTCACCCCTCCACTTT
>TRBJ1-1|many|15|TRBV7-8|NA
CASSPPRGLITEAFF
TGTGCCAGCAGCCCCCCCCGGGGGCTGATCACTGAAGCTTTCTTT
>TRBJ1-4|few|14|TRBV5-5|NA
CASSLGYGNEKLFF
TGTGCCAGCAGCTTGGGGTACGGTAATGAAAAACTGTTTTTT
>TRBJ2-1|many|13|TRBV12-3/TRBV12-4|TRBD2
CASSFGLDNEQFF
TGTGCCAGCAGTTTTGGACTAGACAATGAGCAGTTCTTC
>TRBJ2-1|many|15|TRBV2|NA
CASSEFGGRGVEQFF
TGTGCCAGCAGTGAATTCGGGGGGCGTGGTGTTGAGCAGTTCTTC
>TRBJ2-7|many|15|TRBV13|TRBD2
CASSLVGSGENEQYF
TGTGCCAGCAGCTTAGTCGGTAGCGGGGAGAATGAGCAGTACTTC
>TRBJ2-1|many|14|TRBV6-1|NA
CASIPIGGRNEQFF
TGTGCCAGCATCCCTATCGGGGGTCGAAATGAGCAGTTCTTC
>TRBJ2-1|many|16|TRBV11-2|NA
CASSLESGGQAYEQFF
TGTGCCAGCAGCTTAGAAAGCGGGGGACAGGCTTATGAGCAGTTCTTC
>TRBJ1-5|many|17|TRBV6-2/TRBV6-3|NA
CASSSLPKQTSNQPQHF
TGTGCCAGCAGTTCCCTCCCCAAGCAGACTAGCAATCAGCCCCAGCATTTT
>TRBJ2-2|many|15|TRBV7-2|NA
CASRRILGANGELFF
TGTGCCAGCAGGCGCATATTGGGGGCGAACGGGGAGCTGTTTTTT
>TRBJ1-1|many|14|TRBV6-1|NA
CASTPRAMNTEAFF
TGTGCCAGCACACCTAGGGCGATGAACACTGAAGCTTTCTTT
>TRBJ2-1|many|13|TRBV7-2|NA
CASSLSQSNEQFF
TGTGCCAGCAGCTTATCCCAGTCCAATGAGCAGTTCTTC
>TRBJ2-1|many|13|TRBV6-5|NA
CASSYSGRGEQFF
TGTGCCAGCAGTTACTCAGGGCGTGGTGAGCAGTTCTTC
>TRBJ1-1|many|13|TRBV6-1|NA
CASSERGNTEAFF
TGTGCCAGCAGTGAACGCGGGAACACTGAAGCTTTCTTT
>TRBJ2-5|few|15|TRBV29-1|TRBD1
CSVELQGVGWETQYF
TGCAGCGTTGAACTACAGGGGGTGGGATGGGAGACCCAGTACTTC
>TRBJ1-1|many|14|TRBV19|TRBD1
CASSQGALNTEAFF
TGTGCCAGTAGTCAGGGGGCCTTGAACACTGAAGCTTTCTTT
>TRBJ2-3|few|15|TRBV27|NA
CASTLIGTFGDTQYF
TGTGCCAGCACCTTAATAGGAACTTTCGGAGATACGCAGTATTTT
>TRBJ2-7|NA|14|TRBV5-1|TRBD2
CASSLGAGGAEQYF
TGCGCCAGCAGCTTGGGGGCCGGGGGGGCCGAGCAGTACTTC
>TRBJ2-2|few|13|TRBV2|NA
CASRETRAGELFF
TGTGCCAGCAGGGAAACTAGGGCCGGGGAGCTGTTTTTT
>TRBJ2-7|NA|16|TRBV14|TRBD2
CASSHTSGRLVYEQYF
TGTGCCAGCAGCCATACTAGCGGGAGGTTAGTCTACGAGCAGTACTTC
>TRBJ1-1|many|16|TRBV5-6|NA
CASSSPATRLRTEAFF
TGTGCCAGCAGCTCCCCGGCCACTCGTTTAAGGACTGAAGCTTTCTTT
>TRBJ2-5|few|16|TRBV4-1|TRBD2
CASSQSSWEGWETQYF
TGCGCCAGCAGCCAAAGTTCGTGGGAGGGATGGGAGACCCAGTACTTC
>TRBJ1-2|many|15|TRBV3-1|NA
CASSQDLQGWYGYTF
TGTGCCAGCAGCCAAGATCTGCAGGGGTGGTATGGCTACACCTTC
>TRBJ2-1|few|15|TRBV30|TRBD2
CAWTRRGGAYNEQFF
TGTGCCTGGACAAGACGGGGGGGGGCCTACAATGAGCAGTTCTTC
>TRBJ1-3|NA|16|TRBV7-2|NA
CASSLGGVISGNTIYF
TGTGCCAGCAGCTTAGGTGGAGTCATCTCTGGAAACACCATATATTTT
>TRBJ2-1|few|14|TRBV5-5|TRBD2
CASQRGGAKSEQFF
TGTGCCAGCCAGCGGGGGGGGGCCAAAAGCGAGCAGTTCTTC
>TRBJ1-4|many|12|TRBV6-1|NA
CASSDPNEKLFF
TGTGCCAGCAGTGATCCGAATGAAAAACTGTTTTTT
>TRBJ2-7|few|15|TRBV5-6|TRBD2
CASSLAGAGDYEQYF
TGTGCCAGCAGCTTGGCCGGCGCGGGAGACTACGAGCAGTACTTC